A single sample is the source of the 14 T cell receptor beta chains below, sequenced in a study of OX40 agonist ivuxolimab in advanced cancers. Profiling relied on immunoSEQ multiplex PCR, and the TCRdb table lists in-frame clones only, not all of them. Of about 69,000 clones in the sample, more than 75% are singletons; the top ten hold 5% to 6.5%. The sequencing used CD4+ or CD8+ T cells sorted from blood, collected in a trial of the OX40 agonist ivuxolimab. Receptor source: an adult with an advanced solid tumor such as melanoma, head and neck, liver or kidney cancer.

This chain connects TRBV5-4 to TRBJ1-6; D is undetermined. The CDR3 consists of 15 residues. The germline gives CDR1 SGHNT, CDR2 YYREEE (reference sequence). Trimming pared 0 bases from V and 2 bases from J, leaving 6 bases between. The CDR3 loop is CASSLGSAYNSPLHF. Here the CDR3 DNA reads TGTGCCAGCAGCTTGGGATCGGCCTATAATTCACCCCTCCACTTT.

This sequence joins TRBV29-1 and TRBJ2-7; D is uncertain. There are 13 residues in the CDR3. Looked up from germline, CDR1 is SQVTM and CDR2 is ANQGSEA. Trimming took off 1 base at V and 0 bases at J, with 7 bases between the two ends. The CDR3 protein is CSVEVGFSYEQYF. The CDR3 DNA reads as TGCAGCGTTGAAGTAGGGTTCTCCTACGAGCAGTACTTC.

The gene calls are TRBV18 and TRBJ2-7, with D maybe TRBD1 (5 bases). The length of the CDR3 is 12 residues. Germline V gene lookup returns CDR1 KGHSH and CDR2 LQKENI. V lost 3 bases and J 5 bases, leaving 8 bases between the germline ends. Written as DNA, the CDR3 is TGTGCCAGCTCACCGGCCAGGGACGAGCAGTACTTC. Its translation is CASSPARDEQYF.

The rearrangement joins TRBV6-1 to TRBJ2-7; 8 positions agree with TRBD2. This CDR3 region has 14 residues. Germline trimming cut 6 bases from V and 3 bases from J; bases unmatched to any gene: 7. Germline CDR1 is MNHNS and CDR2 is SASEGT. CDR3 residues: CASSREGLFYEQYF. CDR3 sequence (DNA): TGTGCCAGCAGCCGGGAGGGATTGTTCTACGAGCAGTACTTC.

This clone came up once. The V and J genes are TRBV7-2 and TRBJ2-3; 10 bases line up with TRBD1. Trimming at V came to 6 bases and at J to 4 bases, leaving 13 bases not matched to a gene. The CDR3 has 17 amino acids. Per germline, CDR1 SGHTA and CDR2 FQGNSA. The CDR3 bases are TGTGCCAGCAGTCCCGGGACAGGGGTTAGGGGGGCAGATACGCAGTATTTT. Translated: CASSPGTGVRGADTQYF. Based on the CDR3 plus reference TRBV7-2 and TRBJ2-3, the full variable domain is GAGVSQSPSNKVTEKGKDVELRCDPISGHTALYWYRQSLGQGLEFLIYFQGNSAPDKSGLPSDRFSAERTGGSVSTLTIQRTQQEDSAVYLCASSPGTGVRGADTQYFGPGTRLTVL.

The chain links TRBV7-9 to TRBJ2-7, with 13 nucleotides matching TRBD2. Germline trimming cut 6 bases from V and 6 bases from J; bases unmatched to any gene: 5. Germline values: CDR1 SEHNR, CDR2 FQNEAQ (reference sequence). The CDR3 length is 14 residues. The DNA for the CDR3 is TGTGCCAGCAGTCAGACTAGCGGGGGGCCCGAGCAGTACTTC. This codes for CASSQTSGGPEQYF. The variable domain in full, completed from reference TRBV7-9 and TRBJ2-7, reads DTGVSQNPRHKITKRGQNVTFRCDPISEHNRLYWYRQTLGQGPEFLTYFQNEAQLEKSRLLSDRFSAERPKGSFSTLEIQRTEQGDSAMYLCASSQTSGGPEQYFGPGTRLTVT.

The rearrangement joins TRBV18 to TRBJ1-3; D may be TRBD1 (6 bases). Per germline, CDR1 KGHSH and CDR2 LQKENI. The CDR3 has 16 amino acids. Deletions cut 1 base from V and 1 base from J, with 11 bases between. The CDR3 DNA reads as TGTGCCAGCTCACCACGCCAAGACAGGTCTGGAAACACCATATATTTT. This sequence encodes CASSPRQDRSGNTIYF.

This chain links TRBV7-2 with TRBJ2-5; 7 nucleotides align to TRBD1. The CDR3 has 15 amino acids. Looked up from germline, CDR1 is SGHTA and CDR2 is FQGNSA. Germline trimming cut 2 bases from V and 1 base from J; bases unmatched to any gene: 4. Written as DNA, the CDR3 is TGTGCCAGCAGCTTATCCGGGACAGTCCAAGAGACCCAGTACTTC. Its translation: CASSLSGTVQETQYF.

The chain uses TRBV6-4 and TRBJ2-2; D is perhaps TRBD1 (5 bases). Germline assignment: CDR1 MRHNA and CDR2 SNTAGT. V gave up 8 bases and J gave up 0 bases, with 10 bases separating them. The CDR3 covers 14 residues. The CDR3 coding sequence is TGTGCCAGCCAGCAGGACACGAACACCGGGGAGCTGTTTTTT. It codes for CASQQDTNTGELFF.

The chain recombines TRBV11-3 with TRBJ1-6; 9 bases fit TRBD1. Germline CDR1 reads SGHNT; CDR2 reads YENEEA. V was clipped by 3 bases and J by 9 bases; unmatched bases: 6. The length of the CDR3 is 15 residues. CDR3 sequence reads: CASSLRTGATSPLHF. Written as DNA, the CDR3 is TGTGCCAGCAGCTTGAGGACAGGGGCAACTTCACCCCTCCACTTT.

The chain is built from TRBV19 and TRBJ2-2; D may be TRBD1 (5 bases). CDR3 size: 14 residues. The V end lost 6 bases, the J end lost 4 bases, and 12 bases lay between the germline ends. Looked up from germline, CDR1 is LNHDA and CDR2 is SQIVND (reference sequence). CDR3 sequence reads: CASRWQGLTGELFF. CDR3 sequence (DNA): TGTGCCAGTAGATGGCAGGGTCTCACCGGGGAGCTGTTTTTT.

The chain joins TRBV4-3 to TRBJ2-1; D not certain. Germline V CDR1 and CDR2: LGHNA, YSLEER. This CDR3 spans 14 amino acids. Trimming cost V 0 bases and J 8 bases, with 11 bases left between them. CDR3 region: CASSQERGPDEQFF. In DNA form, the CDR3 reads TGCGCCAGCAGCCAAGAGCGAGGCCCCGATGAGCAGTTCTTC.

The V and J genes are TRBV11-3 and TRBJ2-1; a possible D gene is TRBD1 (5 bases). The CDR3 is 14 amino acids. V was cut by 3 bases and J by 0 bases, with 6 bases left in between. Germline CDR1 reads SGHNT; CDR2 reads YENEEA. This chain's CDR3 is CASSFQGSYNEQFF. Written as DNA, the CDR3 is TGTGCCAGCAGCTTCCAGGGCTCCTACAATGAGCAGTTCTTC.

V gene TRBV29-1 combines with J gene TRBJ2-3; D not certain. V was pared by 6 bases and J by 1 base, with 8 bases between. The CDR3 runs 12 residues. Germline V gene sequence: CDR1 SQVTM, CDR2 ANQGSEA. CDR3 loop: CSVTDGTDTQYF. In DNA, the CDR3 is TGCAGCGTCACAGACGGCACAGATACGCAGTATTTT.